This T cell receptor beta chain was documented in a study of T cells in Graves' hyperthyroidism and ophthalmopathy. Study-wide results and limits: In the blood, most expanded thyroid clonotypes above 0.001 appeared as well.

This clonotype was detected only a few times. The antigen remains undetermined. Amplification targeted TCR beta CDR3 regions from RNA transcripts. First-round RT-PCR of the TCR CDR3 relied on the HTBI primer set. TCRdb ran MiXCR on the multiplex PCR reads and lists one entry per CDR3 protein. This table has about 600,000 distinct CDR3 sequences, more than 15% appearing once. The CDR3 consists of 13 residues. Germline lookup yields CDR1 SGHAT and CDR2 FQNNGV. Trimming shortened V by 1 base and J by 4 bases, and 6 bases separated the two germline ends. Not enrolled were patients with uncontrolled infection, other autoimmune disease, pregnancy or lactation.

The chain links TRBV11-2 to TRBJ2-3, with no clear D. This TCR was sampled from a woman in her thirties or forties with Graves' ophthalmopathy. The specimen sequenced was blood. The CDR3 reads CASSLVQSDTQYF. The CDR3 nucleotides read TGTGCCAGCAGCTTAGTTCAGTCAGATACGCAGTATTTT.